This TCR beta chain is from a study of T-cell reconstitution after alpha-beta-depleted transplantation in children. Germline values: CDR1 SEHNR, CDR2 FQNEAQ (reference sequence). V gave up 5 bases and J gave up 0 bases, with 11 bases separating them. This CDR3 is 14 amino acids long. This clonotype was seen at least ten times. As it was prepared, the TCRbeta library received unique molecular identifiers. TCRdb re-called the PCR reads with MiXCR, one entry per CDR3 protein. The sample contains hundreds of thousands of distinct CDR3 sequences, about 17% of which appear only once. The TCR sequence derives from a boy younger than two who had a stem cell transplant for Wiskott-Aldrich syndrome, so the T cells may come from the graft donor. The genes are TRBV7-9 and TRBJ2-7; D possibly corresponds to TRBD2 (6 bases). This specimen was PBMCs, mostly from graft donor cells, taken 360 days after TCRalphabeta/CD19-depleted stem cell transplant. This chain's CDR3 is CASSHMTSSYEQYF. CDR3 sequence (DNA): TGTGCCAGCAGCCACATGACTAGCTCCTACGAGCAGTACTTC. Supplemented by reference TRBV7-9 and TRBJ2-7, the full variable domain reads DTGVSQNPRHKITKRGQNVTFRCDPISEHNRLYWYRQTLGQGPEFLTYFQNEAQLEKSRLLSDRFSAERPKGSFSTLEIQRTEQGDSAMYLCASSHMTSSYEQYFGPGTRLTVT.